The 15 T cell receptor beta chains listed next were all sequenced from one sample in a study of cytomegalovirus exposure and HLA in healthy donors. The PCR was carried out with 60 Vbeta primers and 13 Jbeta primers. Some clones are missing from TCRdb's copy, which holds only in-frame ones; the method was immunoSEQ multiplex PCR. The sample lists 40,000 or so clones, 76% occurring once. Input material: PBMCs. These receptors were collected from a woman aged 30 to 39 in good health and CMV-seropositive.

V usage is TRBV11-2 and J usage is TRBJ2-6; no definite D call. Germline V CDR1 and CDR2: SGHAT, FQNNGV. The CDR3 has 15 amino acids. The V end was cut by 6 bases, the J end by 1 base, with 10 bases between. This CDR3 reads CASSRRVSGANVLTF. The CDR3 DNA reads TGTGCCAGCAGTCGACGGGTATCTGGGGCCAACGTCCTGACTTTC.

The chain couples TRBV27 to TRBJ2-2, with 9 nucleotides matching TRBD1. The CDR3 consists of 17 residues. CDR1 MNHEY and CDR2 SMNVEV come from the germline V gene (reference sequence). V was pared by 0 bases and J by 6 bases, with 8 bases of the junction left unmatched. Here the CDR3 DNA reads TGTGCCAGCAGTTTATCCCCGGACAGGGGATCGGCCGGGGAGCTGTTTTTT. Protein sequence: CASSLSPDRGSAGELFF.

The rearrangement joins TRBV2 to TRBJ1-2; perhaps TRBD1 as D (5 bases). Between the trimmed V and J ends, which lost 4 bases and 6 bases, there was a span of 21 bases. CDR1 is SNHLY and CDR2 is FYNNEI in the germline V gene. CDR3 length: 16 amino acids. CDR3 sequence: CASSVGSVRTLHGYTF. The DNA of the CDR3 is TGTGCCAGCAGTGTTGGGTCGGTCAGGACACTCCATGGCTACACCTTC.

The CDR3 region is CASSPGQGGAGELFF. DNA for the CDR3: TGCGCCAGCAGCCCGGGACAGGGGGGGGCCGGGGAGCTGTTTTTT. The chain employs TRBV10-1 and TRBJ2-2, with 11 bases matching TRBD1. The CDR3 is 15 residues long. In germline, CDR1 is WNHNN, CDR2 SYGVQD (reference sequence). J gave up 6 bases and V 6 bases, and 6 bases lay outside the gene matches.

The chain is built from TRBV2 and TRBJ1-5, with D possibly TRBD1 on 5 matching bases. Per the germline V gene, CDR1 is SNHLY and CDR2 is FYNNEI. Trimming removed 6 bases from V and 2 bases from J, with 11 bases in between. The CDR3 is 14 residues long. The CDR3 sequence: CASRTPGGNQPQHF. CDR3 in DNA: TGTGCCAGCAGGACCCCGGGGGGCAATCAGCCCCAGCATTTT.

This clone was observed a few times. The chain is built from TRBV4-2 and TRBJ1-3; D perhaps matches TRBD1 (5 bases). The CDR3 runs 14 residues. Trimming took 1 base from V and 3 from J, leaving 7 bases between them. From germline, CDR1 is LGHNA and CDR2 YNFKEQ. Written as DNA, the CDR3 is TGTGCCAGCAGCCAAGGGACATTTGGAAACACCATATATTTT. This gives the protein CASSQGTFGNTIYF.

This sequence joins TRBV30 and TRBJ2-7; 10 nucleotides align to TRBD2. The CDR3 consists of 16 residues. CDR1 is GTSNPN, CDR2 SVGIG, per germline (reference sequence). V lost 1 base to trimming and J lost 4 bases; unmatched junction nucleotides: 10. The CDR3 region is CAWSEIGAGGLYEQYF. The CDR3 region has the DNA TGTGCCTGGAGTGAAATAGGAGCGGGAGGGTTATACGAGCAGTACTTC.

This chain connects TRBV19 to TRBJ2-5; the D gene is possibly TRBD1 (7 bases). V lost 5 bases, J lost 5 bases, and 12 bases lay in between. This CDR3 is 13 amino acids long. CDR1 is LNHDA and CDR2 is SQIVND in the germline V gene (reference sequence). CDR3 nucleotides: TGTGCCAGTAGTCCACAGGGGAGGGAGACCCAGTACTTC. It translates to CASSPQGRETQYF. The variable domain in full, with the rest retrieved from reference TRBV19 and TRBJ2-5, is DGGITQSPKYLFRKEGQNVTLSCEQNLNHDAMYWYRQDPGQGLRLIYYSQIVNDFQKGDIAEGYSVSREKKESFPLTVTSAQKNPTAFYLCASSPQGRETQYFGPGTRLLVL.

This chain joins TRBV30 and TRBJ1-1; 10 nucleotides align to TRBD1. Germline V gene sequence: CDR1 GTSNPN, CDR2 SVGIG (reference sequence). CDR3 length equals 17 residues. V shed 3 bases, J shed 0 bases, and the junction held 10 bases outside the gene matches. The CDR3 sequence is CAWSGGTGVIMNTEAFF. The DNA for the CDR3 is TGTGCCTGGAGCGGGGGGACAGGGGTTATCATGAACACTGAAGCTTTCTTT.

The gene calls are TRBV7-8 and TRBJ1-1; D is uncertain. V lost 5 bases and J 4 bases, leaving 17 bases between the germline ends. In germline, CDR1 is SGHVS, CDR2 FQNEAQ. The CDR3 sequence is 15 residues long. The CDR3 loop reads CASSAGAASGTEAFF. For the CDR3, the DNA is TGTGCCAGCAGCGCAGGAGCGGCGAGTGGCACTGAAGCTTTCTTT.

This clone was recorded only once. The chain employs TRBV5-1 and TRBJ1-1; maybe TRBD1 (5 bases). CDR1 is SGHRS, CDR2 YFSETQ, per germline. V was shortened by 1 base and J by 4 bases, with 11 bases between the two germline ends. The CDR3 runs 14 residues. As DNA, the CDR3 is TGCGCCAGCAGCTTGCAGGGTATCGGCACTGAAGCTTTCTTT. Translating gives CASSLQGIGTEAFF.

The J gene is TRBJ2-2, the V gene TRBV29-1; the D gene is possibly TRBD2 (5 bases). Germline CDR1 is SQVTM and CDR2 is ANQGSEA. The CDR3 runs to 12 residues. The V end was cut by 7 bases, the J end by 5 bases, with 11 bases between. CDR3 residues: CSGRGWTGELFF. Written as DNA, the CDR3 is TGCAGCGGTCGGGGTTGGACCGGGGAGCTGTTTTTT.

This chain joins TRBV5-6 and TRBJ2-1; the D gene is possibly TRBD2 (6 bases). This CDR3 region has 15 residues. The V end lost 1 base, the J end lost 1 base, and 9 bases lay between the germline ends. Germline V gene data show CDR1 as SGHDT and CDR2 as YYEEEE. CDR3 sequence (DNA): TGTGCCAGCAGCTTGTGGGGACTTTCCTACAATGAGCAGTTCTTC. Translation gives CASSLWGLSYNEQFF.

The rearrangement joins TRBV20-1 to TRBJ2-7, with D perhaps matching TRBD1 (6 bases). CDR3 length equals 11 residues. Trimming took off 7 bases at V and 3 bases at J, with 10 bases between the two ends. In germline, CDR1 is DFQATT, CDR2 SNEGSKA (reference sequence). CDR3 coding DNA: TGCAGTGGCGGACAGAACTACGAGCAGTACTTC. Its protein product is CSGGQNYEQYF.

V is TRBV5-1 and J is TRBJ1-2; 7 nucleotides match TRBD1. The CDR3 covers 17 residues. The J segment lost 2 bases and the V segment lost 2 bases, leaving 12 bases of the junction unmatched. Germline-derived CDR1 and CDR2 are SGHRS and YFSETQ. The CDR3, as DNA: TGCGCCAGCAGCTTCTCCGGACTTACAGGGGCCAACTATGGCTACACCTTC. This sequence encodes CASSFSGLTGANYGYTF. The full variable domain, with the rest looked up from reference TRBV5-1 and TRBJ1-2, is KAGVTQTPRYLIKTRGQQVTLSCSPISGHRSVSWYQQTPGQGLQFLFEYFSETQRNKGNFPGRFSGRQFSNSRSEMNVSTLELGDSALYLCASSFSGLTGANYGYTFGSGTRLTVV.